This T cell receptor beta chain was recorded in a study of tumor-infiltrating lymphocytes in primary liver carcinoma. Study conclusions and caveats: Reduced overlap was seen in tumor-adjacent and tumor-blood pairs versus tumor region pairs. The top-250-clone fraction was significantly higher in tumors than in blood (p = 0.039).

Details on this clonotype: Its antigen is currently unknown.

Germline V CDR1 and CDR2: SQVTM, ANQGSEA. V lost 6 bases and J 2 bases, leaving 11 bases between the germline ends. The CDR3 loop spans 12 amino acids. The researchers obtained blood RNA from unsorted whole blood and also extracted germline DNA. A primer in the constant region served to generate TCR beta cDNA from approximately 500 ng of total RNA. Each TCR beta library was derived from three nested multiplex PCR rounds that employed slightly modified ARM-PCR. Primers for the first two PCR rounds were TRBV1-TRBV30 forward primers and a C-beta reverse primer (approximately 10 cycles per round). TCRdb analysed the multiplex PCR reads with MiXCR anew, one entry per CDR3 protein. Altogether 310,000 or so distinct CDR3 sequences are present, roughly 61% being singletons, with the ten largest covering about 6%.

The V call is TRBV29-1, the J call TRBJ2-7, with a weak D call TRBD2 (5 bases). Sequenced input: peripheral blood. The TCR originated in a middle-aged man with primary liver carcinoma and hepatitis B virus infection. The CDR3 sequence is CSVGWGAYEQYF. The CDR3 nucleotides read TGCAGCGTAGGGTGGGGAGCCTACGAGCAGTACTTC.